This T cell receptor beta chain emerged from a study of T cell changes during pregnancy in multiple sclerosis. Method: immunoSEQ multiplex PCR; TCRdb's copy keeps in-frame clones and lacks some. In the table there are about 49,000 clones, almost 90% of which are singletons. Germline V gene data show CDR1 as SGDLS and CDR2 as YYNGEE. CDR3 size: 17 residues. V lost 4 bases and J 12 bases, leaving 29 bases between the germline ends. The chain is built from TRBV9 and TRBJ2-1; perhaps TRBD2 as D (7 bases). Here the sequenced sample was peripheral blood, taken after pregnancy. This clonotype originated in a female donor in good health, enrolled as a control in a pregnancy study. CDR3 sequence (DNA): TGTGCCAGCAGCCCCCGGGTCTGGGGAGGGGGTGGAGAAAGGCAGTTCTTC. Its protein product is CASSPRVWGGGGERQFF.